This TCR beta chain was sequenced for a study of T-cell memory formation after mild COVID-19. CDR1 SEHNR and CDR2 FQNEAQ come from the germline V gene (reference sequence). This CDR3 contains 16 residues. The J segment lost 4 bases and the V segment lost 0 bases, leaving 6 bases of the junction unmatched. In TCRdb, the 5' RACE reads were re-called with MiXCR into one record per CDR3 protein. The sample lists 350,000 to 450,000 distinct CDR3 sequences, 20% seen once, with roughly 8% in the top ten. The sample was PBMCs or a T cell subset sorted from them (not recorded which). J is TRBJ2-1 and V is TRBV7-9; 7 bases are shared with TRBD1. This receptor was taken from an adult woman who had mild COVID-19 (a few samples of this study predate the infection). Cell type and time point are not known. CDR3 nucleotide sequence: TGTGCCAGCAGCTTAGCGATGGGCAGGGGGTACAATGAGCAGTTCTTC. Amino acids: CASSLAMGRGYNEQFF.